This TCR beta chain emerged from a study of blood T cell repertoires in COVID-19. Whole-study context: From T cells, B-cell-depleted T cells, or PBMCs came the material, which was cDNA or gDNA.

Authors' methods: Using reference gene primer amplification, nucleated cell counts were estimated. The repertoire was sequenced with immunoSEQ multiplex PCR; TCRdb's copy has only in-frame clones and lacks some. That table gives V, J and clone size, and the DNA gave D and trimming. The table includes 140,000 to 150,000 clones, about 85% detected once. Germline V gives CDR1 SGHRS, CDR2 YFSETQ. CDR3 length: 14 amino acids. Trimming removed 3 bases from V and 5 bases from J, with 9 bases in between. This chain links TRBV5-1 with TRBJ1-6; D is unclear. The source is a human donor with acute or convalescent COVID-19. The donor label of this sample is uncertain. What was sequenced was peripheral blood. In DNA, the CDR3 is TGCGCCAGCAGCTATACAGCCGATAATTCACCCCTCCACTTT. This sequence encodes CASSYTADNSPLHF.